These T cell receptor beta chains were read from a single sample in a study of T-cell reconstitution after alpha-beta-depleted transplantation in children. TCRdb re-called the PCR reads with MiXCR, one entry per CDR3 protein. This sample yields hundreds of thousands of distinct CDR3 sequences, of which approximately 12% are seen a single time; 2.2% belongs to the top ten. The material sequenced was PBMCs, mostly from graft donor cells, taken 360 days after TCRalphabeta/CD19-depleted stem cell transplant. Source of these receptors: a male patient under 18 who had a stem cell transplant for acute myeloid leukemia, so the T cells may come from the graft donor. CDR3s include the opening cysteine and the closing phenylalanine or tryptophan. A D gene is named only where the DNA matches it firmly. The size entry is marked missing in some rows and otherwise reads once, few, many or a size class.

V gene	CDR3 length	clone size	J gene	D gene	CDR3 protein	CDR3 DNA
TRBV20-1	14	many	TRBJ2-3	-	CSARSGPSTDTQYF	TGCAGTGCTAGAAGCGGGCCAAGCACAGATACGCAGTATTTT
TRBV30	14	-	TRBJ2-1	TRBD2	CASPTSAMENEQFF	TGTGCCTCCCCGACTAGCGCCATGGAAAATGAGCAGTTCTTC
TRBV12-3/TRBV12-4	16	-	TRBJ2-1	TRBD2	CASSWPGREGVEEQFF	TGTGCCAGCAGTTGGCCAGGGCGGGAGGGAGTGGAGGAGCAGTTCTTC
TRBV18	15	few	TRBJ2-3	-	CASSPLMDRTDTQYF	TGTGCCAGCTCACCACTTATGGACCGGACAGATACGCAGTATTTT
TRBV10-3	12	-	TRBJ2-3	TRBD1	CAIGQGKDTQYF	TGTGCCATTGGACAGGGTAAAGATACGCAGTATTTT
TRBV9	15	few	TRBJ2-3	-	CASSVGVGGWDTQYF	TGTGCCAGCAGCGTAGGGGTTGGGGGATGGGATACGCAGTATTTT
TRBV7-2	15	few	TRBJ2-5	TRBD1	CASSADRGTQETQYF	TGTGCCAGCAGCGCGGACAGGGGTACCCAAGAGACCCAGTACTTC
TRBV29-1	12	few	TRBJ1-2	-	CSAAGSNYGYTF	TGCAGCGCTGCAGGGTCTAACTATGGCTACACCTTC
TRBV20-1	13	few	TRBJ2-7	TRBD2	CSAQLAGLSEQYF	TGCAGTGCGCAGCTAGCGGGACTGAGCGAGCAGTACTTC
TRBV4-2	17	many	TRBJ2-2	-	CASSQVGGGTNTGELFF	TGTGCCAGCAGCCAAGTTGGGGGCGGGACGAACACCGGGGAGCTGTTTTTT
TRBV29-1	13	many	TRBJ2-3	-	CSVGTRLLDTQYF	TGCAGCGTTGGGACGCGCCTACTAGATACGCAGTATTTT
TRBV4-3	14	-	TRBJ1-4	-	CASSQDAREAKLFF	TGCGCCAGCAGCCAAGATGCCAGGGAGGCGAAACTGTTTTTT
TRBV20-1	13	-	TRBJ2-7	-	CSGWQSGPYEQYF	TGCAGTGGCTGGCAGTCGGGCCCCTACGAGCAGTACTTC
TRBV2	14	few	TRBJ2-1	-	CASSMDLPHNEQFF	TGTGCCAGCAGCATGGACTTGCCCCACAATGAGCAGTTCTTC
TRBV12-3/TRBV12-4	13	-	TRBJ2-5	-	CASSPPNGETQYF	TGTGCCAGCAGTCCTCCGAATGGGGAGACCCAGTACTTC
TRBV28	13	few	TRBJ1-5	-	CASSFRTTQPQHF	TGTGCCAGCAGTTTTCGGACGACTCAGCCCCAGCATTTT
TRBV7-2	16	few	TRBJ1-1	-	CASSLSLGAPKIEAFF	TGTGCCAGCAGCTTAAGCCTGGGGGCCCCGAAAATTGAAGCTTTCTTT
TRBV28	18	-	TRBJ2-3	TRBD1	CASSFTPYDRGIVDTQYF	TGTGCCAGCAGTTTTACCCCATACGACAGGGGTATTGTAGATACGCAGTATTTT
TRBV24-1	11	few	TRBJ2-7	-	CATEDSYEQYF	TGTGCCACCGAGGACTCCTACGAGCAGTACTTC
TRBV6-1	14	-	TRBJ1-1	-	CASSASILNTEAFF	TGTGCCAGCAGCGCCAGCATTCTGAACACTGAAGCTTTCTTT
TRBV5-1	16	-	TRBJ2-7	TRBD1	CASREPDRGLPEEQYF	TGCGCCAGCAGAGAACCGGACAGGGGCCTACCCGAAGAGCAGTACTTC
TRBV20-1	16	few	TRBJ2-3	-	CSAKHSPSGTTNTQYF	TGCAGTGCTAAACACTCCCCAAGCGGGACAACGAATACGCAGTATTTT
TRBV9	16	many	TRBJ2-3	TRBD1	CASSIPTGGGPDTQYF	TGTGCCAGCAGCATCCCTACAGGGGGTGGCCCAGATACGCAGTATTTT
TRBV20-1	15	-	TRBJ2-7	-	CSARKGPALAGEQYF	TGCAGTGCTAGAAAAGGGCCCGCCCTAGCCGGCGAGCAGTACTTC
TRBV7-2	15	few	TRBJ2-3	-	CASSEGRVSTDTQYF	TGTGCCAGCAGCGAGGGACGGGTCAGCACAGATACGCAGTATTTT
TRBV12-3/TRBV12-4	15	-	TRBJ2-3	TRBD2	CASSFFLAGTDTQYF	TGTGCCAGCAGTTTCTTCCTAGCGGGAACAGATACGCAGTATTTT
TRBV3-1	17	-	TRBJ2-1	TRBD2	CASSRKGRAGGPGEQFF	TGTGCCAGCAGCCGAAAGGGTCGAGCGGGAGGGCCGGGTGAGCAGTTCTTC
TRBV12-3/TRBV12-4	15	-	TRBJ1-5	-	CASSRPDSANQPQHF	TGTGCCAGCAGCCGACCAGACAGTGCCAATCAGCCCCAGCATTTT
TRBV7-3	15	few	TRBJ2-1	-	CASSFTGVGYNEQFF	TGTGCCAGCAGCTTCACGGGAGTCGGCTACAATGAGCAGTTCTTC
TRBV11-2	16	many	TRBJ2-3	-	CASSFGGADPLDTQYF	TGTGCCAGCAGCTTTGGCGGAGCGGACCCCCTGGATACGCAGTATTTT
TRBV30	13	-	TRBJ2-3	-	CALGMMVRDTQYF	TGTGCCTTGGGAATGATGGTGAGAGATACGCAGTATTTT
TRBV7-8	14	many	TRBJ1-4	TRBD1	CASSLGQGGEKLFF	TGTGCCAGCAGCTTAGGACAGGGCGGTGAAAAACTGTTTTTT
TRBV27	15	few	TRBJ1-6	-	CASSLSGDVNSPLHF	TGTGCCAGCAGTTTATCGGGGGACGTAAATTCACCCCTCCACTTT
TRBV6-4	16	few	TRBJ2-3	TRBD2	CASSESGTSGPWAQYF	TGTGCCAGCAGTGAGTCCGGGACTAGCGGTCCGTGGGCGCAGTATTTT
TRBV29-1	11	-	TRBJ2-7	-	CSVELGAKQYF	TGCAGCGTTGAACTTGGGGCGAAGCAGTACTTC
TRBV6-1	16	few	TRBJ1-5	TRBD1	CASSPFRGQGNQPQHF	TGTGCCAGCAGTCCTTTCCGGGGACAGGGCAATCAGCCCCAGCATTTT
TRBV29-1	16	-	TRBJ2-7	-	CSVVRFQAGSSYEQYF	TGCAGCGTTGTTCGTTTTCAGGCAGGGAGCTCCTACGAGCAGTACTTC
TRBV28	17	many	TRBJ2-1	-	CASSVGADGTINLWQFF	TGTGCCAGCAGCGTTGGGGCGGACGGGACAATCAATCTGTGGCAGTTCTTC
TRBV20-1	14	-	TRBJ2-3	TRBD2	CSAIRLASTDTQYF	TGCAGTGCTATAAGACTAGCTAGCACAGATACGCAGTATTTT
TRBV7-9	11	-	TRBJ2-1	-	CASSPGTSQFF	TGTGCCAGCAGCCCCGGGACTTCGCAGTTCTTC
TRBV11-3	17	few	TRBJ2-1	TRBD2	CASSFTSGNVINNEQFF	TGTGCCAGCAGCTTCACTAGCGGGAATGTAATAAACAATGAGCAGTTCTTC
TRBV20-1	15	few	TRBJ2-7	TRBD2	CSAGPSGTFSYEQYF	TGCAGTGCTGGGCCTAGCGGGACTTTCTCCTACGAGCAGTACTTC
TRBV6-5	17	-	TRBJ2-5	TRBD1	CATLQGALAYTQETQYF	TGTGCCACGTTGCAGGGGGCCCTAGCCTATACTCAAGAGACCCAGTACTTC
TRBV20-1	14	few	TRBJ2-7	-	CSARLQGAVYEQYF	TGCAGTGCCCGCCTACAGGGAGCAGTCTACGAGCAGTACTTC